Below, 7 T cell receptor beta chains from the same sample are listed, as sequenced in a study of blood T cell repertoires in COVID-19. The method was immunoSEQ multiplex PCR; TCRdb's version includes in-frame clones alone and lacks a portion of them. The sample has 200,000 to 250,000 clones, 70% to 90% seen once. The sample consisted of peripheral blood. All receptors come from an elderly woman with acute or convalescent COVID-19.

The chain couples TRBV10-3 to TRBJ1-1; D uncertain. The V end lost 1 base, the J end lost 5 bases, and 8 bases lay between the germline ends. The germline CDR1 and CDR2 sequences are ENHRY and SYGVKD. CDR3 size: 13 residues. CDR3 amino acids: CAISELEFTEAFF. The CDR3 DNA follows: TGTGCCATCAGTGAGTTAGAATTTACTGAAGCTTTCTTT.

CDR3: CASSDPGQMGLAFF. Written as DNA, the CDR3 is TGTGCCAGCAGTGACCCCGGACAGATGGGCTTGGCTTTCTTT. The rearrangement uses TRBV2 and TRBJ1-1, with a possible D match to TRBD1 (6 bases). The CDR3 runs 14 residues. V was shortened by 3 bases and J by 11 bases, with 19 bases between the two germline ends. Germline values: CDR1 SNHLY, CDR2 FYNNEI.

This sequence joins TRBV5-1 and TRBJ1-2; 7 nucleotides line up with TRBD1. Germline values: CDR1 SGHRS, CDR2 YFSETQ. CDR3 length: 15 residues. V was pared by 3 bases and J by 2 bases, with 7 bases of the junction left unmatched. The CDR3 protein is CASSSGGRGNYGYTF. Here the CDR3 DNA reads TGCGCCAGCAGCTCCGGCGGCAGGGGGAACTATGGCTACACCTTC.

The chain recombines TRBV19 with TRBJ1-5; 8 bases are a match to TRBD1. The length of the CDR3 is 18 residues. V lost 9 bases, J lost 0 bases, and 16 bases stayed unmatched. Looked up from germline, CDR1 is LNHDA and CDR2 is SQIVND (reference sequence). The CDR3 DNA reads as TGTGCCAGCAGAGCGTCGGACAGGGCTCGTTATAGCAATCAGCCCCAGCATTTT. Translation: CASRASDRARYSNQPQHF.

This clone was picked up one time. This chain joins TRBV6-1 and TRBJ1-2; D is possibly TRBD1 (6 bases). The germline V gene encodes CDR1 MNHNS and CDR2 SASEGT. Trimming took off 0 bases at V and 4 bases at J, with 15 bases between the two ends. There are 16 residues in the CDR3. The CDR3 protein is CASSEALGASGYGYTF. The CDR3 DNA reads as TGTGCCAGCAGTGAAGCGCTGGGGGCGTCAGGCTATGGCTACACCTTC.

V and J are TRBV7-3 and TRBJ2-3; D is uncertain. The length of the CDR3 is 14 residues. V lost 4 bases, J lost 5 bases, and 13 bases lay in between. Germline assignment: CDR1 SGHTA and CDR2 FQGTGA. As DNA, the CDR3 is TGTGCCAGCAGCTCCAATAGATCACTAGATACGCAGTATTTT. It encodes CASSSNRSLDTQYF. Variable domain in full (rest from reference TRBV7-3 and TRBJ2-3): GAGVSQTPSNKVTEKGKYVELRCDPISGHTALYWYRQSLGQGPEFLIYFQGTGAADDSGLPNDRFFAVRPEGSVSTLKIQRTERGDSAVYLCASSSNRSLDTQYFGPGTRLTVL.

This clone was found many times. The rearrangement links TRBV7-9 to TRBJ2-6; no clear D. Per germline, CDR1 SEHNR and CDR2 FQNEAQ (reference sequence). Trimming shortened V by 4 bases and J by 1 base, and 14 bases separated the two germline ends. This CDR3 contains 17 residues. CDR3 DNA: TGTGCCAGCAGCTCCCCCGCCCGGTCGTCTGGGGCCAACGTCCTGACTTTC. Encoded protein: CASSSPARSSGANVLTF.